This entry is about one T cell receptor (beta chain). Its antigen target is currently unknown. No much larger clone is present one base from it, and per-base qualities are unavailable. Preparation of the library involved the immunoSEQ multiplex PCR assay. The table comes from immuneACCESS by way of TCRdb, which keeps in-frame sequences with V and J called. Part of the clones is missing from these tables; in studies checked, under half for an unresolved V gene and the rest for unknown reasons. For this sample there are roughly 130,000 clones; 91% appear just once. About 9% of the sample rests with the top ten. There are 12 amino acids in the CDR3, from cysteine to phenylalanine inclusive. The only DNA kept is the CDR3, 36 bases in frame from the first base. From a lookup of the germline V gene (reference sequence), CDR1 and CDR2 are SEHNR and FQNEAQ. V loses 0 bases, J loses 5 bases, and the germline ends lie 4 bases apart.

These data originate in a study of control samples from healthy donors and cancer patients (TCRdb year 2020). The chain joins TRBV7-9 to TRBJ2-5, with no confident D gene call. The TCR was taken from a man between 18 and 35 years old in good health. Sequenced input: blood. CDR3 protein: CASSLAGETQYF. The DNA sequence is TGTGCCAGCAGCTTAGCGGGGGAGACCCAGTACTTC.